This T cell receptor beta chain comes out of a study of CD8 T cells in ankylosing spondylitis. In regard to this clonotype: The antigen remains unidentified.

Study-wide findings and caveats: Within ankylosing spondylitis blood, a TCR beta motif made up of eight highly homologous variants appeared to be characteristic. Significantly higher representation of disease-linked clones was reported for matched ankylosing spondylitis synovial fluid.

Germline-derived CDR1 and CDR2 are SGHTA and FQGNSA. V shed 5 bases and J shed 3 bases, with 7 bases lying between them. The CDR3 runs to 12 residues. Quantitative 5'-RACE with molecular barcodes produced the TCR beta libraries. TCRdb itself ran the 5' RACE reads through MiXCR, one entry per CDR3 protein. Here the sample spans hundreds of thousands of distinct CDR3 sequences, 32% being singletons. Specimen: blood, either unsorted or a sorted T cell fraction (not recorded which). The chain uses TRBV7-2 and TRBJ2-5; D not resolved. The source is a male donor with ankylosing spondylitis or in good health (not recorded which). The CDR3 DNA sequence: TGTGCCAGCAGCCGCCCCAAAGAGACCCAGTACTTC. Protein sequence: CASSRPKETQYF.